The source of this T cell receptor beta chain is a study of T-cell memory formation after mild COVID-19. Study as a whole: Largely, the TCR clusters proved donor specific.

Losses at the gene ends were 6 bases for V and 3 bases for J; bases not matched to a gene: 4. There are 13 residues in the CDR3. In this sample, this clonotype turned up many times. TCRdb analysed the 5' RACE reads with MiXCR anew, one entry per CDR3 protein. The data contain approximately 300,000 distinct CDR3 sequences, less than 20% of them singletons. Material for sequencing was PBMCs or a T cell subset sorted from them (not recorded which). This sequence was found in a man aged 18-30 years who had mild COVID-19 (a few samples of this study predate the infection). Cell type and time point are not known. V gene TRBV12-3 or TRBV12-4 combines with J gene TRBJ2-5; 7 bases line up with TRBD1. This CDR3 is CASSRGQEETQYF. The CDR3 nucleotides read TGTGCCAGCAGCCGCGGACAGGAAGAGACCCAGTACTTC.